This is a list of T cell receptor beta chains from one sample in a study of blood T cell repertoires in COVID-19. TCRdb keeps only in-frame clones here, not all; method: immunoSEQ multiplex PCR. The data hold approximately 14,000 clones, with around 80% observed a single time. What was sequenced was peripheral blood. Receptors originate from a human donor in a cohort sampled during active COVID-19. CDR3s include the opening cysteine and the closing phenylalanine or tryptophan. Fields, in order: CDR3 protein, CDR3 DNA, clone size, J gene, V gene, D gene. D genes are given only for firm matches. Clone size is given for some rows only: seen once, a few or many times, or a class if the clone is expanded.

CDR3: CASTEDWSSSTDTQYF; DNA: TGTGCCAGCACCGAGGACTGGAGCTCTAGCACAGATACGCAGTATTTT; size: .; J: TRBJ2-3; V: TRBV28; D: .
CDR3: CASDTDSQRGQPQHF; DNA: TGTGCCAGCGACACGGACAGCCAGCGAGGGCAGCCCCAGCATTTT; size: .; J: TRBJ1-5; V: TRBV2; D: .
CDR3: CASRPGPRAIGYTF; DNA: TGTGCCAGCAGACCGGGCCCCAGGGCCATTGGCTACACCTTC; size: .; J: TRBJ1-2; V: TRBV28; D: .
CDR3: CASSWPGTGRQETQYF; DNA: TGTGCCAGCAGCTGGCCCGGGACAGGGAGGCAAGAGACCCAGTACTTC; size: .; J: TRBJ2-5; V: TRBV11-2; D: TRBD1
CDR3: CASRPGLAGGREQYF; DNA: TGTGCCAGCAGACCGGGACTAGCGGGAGGGCGCGAGCAGTACTTC; size: .; J: TRBJ2-7; V: TRBV6-5; D: TRBD2
CDR3: CASSVRGSSTDTQYF; DNA: TGTGCCAGCAGTGTGCGAGGCTCTAGCACAGATACGCAGTATTTT; size: .; J: TRBJ2-3; V: TRBV28; D: .
CDR3: CASSSAGGTEAFF; DNA: TGTGCCAGCAGTTCTGCGGGGGGCACTGAAGCTTTCTTT; size: .; J: TRBJ1-1; V: TRBV27; D: .
CDR3: CATSTRAFNQPQHF; DNA: TGTGCCACCAGTACTAGGGCCTTCAATCAGCCCCAGCATTTT; size: .; J: TRBJ1-5; V: TRBV24-1; D: .
CDR3: CASSISSGVYNEQFF; DNA: TGCGCCAGCAGCATATCTAGCGGGGTGTACAATGAGCAGTTCTTC; size: .; J: TRBJ2-1; V: TRBV5-1; D: TRBD2
CDR3: CASSLTLYEQYF; DNA: TGTGCCAGCAGCTTAACTCTTTACGAGCAGTACTTC; size: .; J: TRBJ2-7; V: TRBV7-9; D: .
CDR3: CASAKGRESTLHF; DNA: TGTGCCAGCGCGAAGGGGCGGGAGTCGACCCTCCACTTT; size: .; J: TRBJ1-6; V: TRBV9; D: .
CDR3: CASSPAGGGNIQYF; DNA: TGTGCCAGCAGCCCAGCGGGGGGGGGAAACATTCAGTACTTC; size: .; J: TRBJ2-4; V: TRBV7-9; D: TRBD2
CDR3: CASSLASGNQPQHF; DNA: TGTGCCAGCAGCTTAGCTTCGGGCAATCAGCCCCAGCATTTT; size: few; J: TRBJ1-5; V: TRBV7-9; D: .
CDR3: CASSSRGGNYGYTF; DNA: TGTGCCAGCAGCTCCCGGGGTGGTAACTATGGCTACACCTTC; size: .; J: TRBJ1-2; V: TRBV7-9; D: .
CDR3: CASILHGSNQPQHF; DNA: TGTGCCAGCATCCTTCACGGGAGCAATCAGCCCCAGCATTTT; size: few; J: TRBJ1-5; V: TRBV28; D: .
CDR3: CASSQTEETQYF; DNA: TGTGCCAGCAGCCAGACTGAGGAGACCCAGTACTTC; size: .; J: TRBJ2-5; V: TRBV3-1/TRBV3-2; D: .
CDR3: CASSQTRGEKLFF; DNA: TGCGCCAGCAGCCAAACAAGGGGTGAAAAACTGTTTTTT; size: .; J: TRBJ1-4; V: TRBV4-1; D: .
CDR3: CASSLLTGEAGYTF; DNA: TGTGCCAGCAGCCTTCTGACAGGGGAGGCTGGCTACACCTTC; size: .; J: TRBJ1-2; V: TRBV28; D: TRBD1
CDR3: CASRSGREQYF; DNA: TGTGCCAGCAGATCAGGGCGGGAGCAGTACTTC; size: .; J: TRBJ2-7; V: TRBV14; D: .
CDR3: CASSSLAGGLNEQFF; DNA: TGCGCCAGCAGCTCTCTAGCGGGGGGGTTGAATGAGCAGTTCTTC; size: .; J: TRBJ2-1; V: TRBV5-1; D: TRBD2
CDR3: CASSHPRGQKIYEQYF; DNA: TGTGCCAGCAGCCATCCCCGGGGACAGAAAATCTACGAGCAGTACTTC; size: few; J: TRBJ2-7; V: TRBV7-2; D: TRBD1
CDR3: CASGEGAGEKLFF; DNA: TGCGCCAGCGGTGAGGGGGCAGGTGAAAAACTGTTTTTT; size: .; J: TRBJ1-4; V: TRBV5-1; D: TRBD1
CDR3: CASSVGNQGETNEKLFF; DNA: TGTGCCAGCAGCGTAGGCAACCAGGGGGAGACTAATGAAAAACTGTTTTTT; size: .; J: TRBJ1-4; V: TRBV9; D: TRBD1
CDR3: CASSHWVSGQPDTQYF; DNA: TGTGCCAGCAGCCACTGGGTATCGGGACAACCAGATACGCAGTATTTT; size: once; J: TRBJ2-3; V: TRBV2; D: .
CDR3: CASRGLAGTTDTQYF; DNA: TGCGCCAGCAGGGGACTAGCGGGGACCACAGATACGCAGTATTTT; size: medium-sized; J: TRBJ2-3; V: TRBV10-2; D: TRBD2
CDR3: CASSPRPRGRESQPQHF; DNA: TGTGCCAGCAGCCCTAGACCCAGGGGGCGCGAGTCTCAGCCCCAGCATTTT; size: .; J: TRBJ1-5; V: TRBV21-1; D: .
CDR3: CATSRDSETVKGQFF; DNA: TGTGCCACCAGCAGAGATTCCGAGACAGTTAAGGGACAGTTCTTC; size: .; J: TRBJ2-1; V: TRBV15; D: .
CDR3: CASSQRLAGMETQYF; DNA: TGTGCCAGCAGCCAACGACTAGCGGGGATGGAGACCCAGTACTTC; size: .; J: TRBJ2-5; V: TRBV14; D: TRBD2
CDR3: CASSPGQGRSGANVLTF; DNA: TGTGCCAGCAGCCCGGGACAGGGCCGCTCTGGGGCCAACGTCCTGACTTTC; size: .; J: TRBJ2-6; V: TRBV7-3; D: TRBD1
CDR3: CASSFQGREETQYF; DNA: TGTGCCAGCAGTTTCCAGGGAAGGGAAGAGACCCAGTACTTC; size: .; J: TRBJ2-5; V: TRBV28; D: .
CDR3: CSVGTATGEQYF; DNA: TGCAGCGTTGGGACAGCTACTGGCGAGCAGTACTTC; size: .; J: TRBJ2-7; V: TRBV29-1; D: .
CDR3: CASSKHTGTGNTIYF; DNA: TGTGCCAGCAGCAAACATACAGGAACTGGAAACACCATATATTTT; size: .; J: TRBJ1-3; V: TRBV6-2/TRBV6-3; D: .
CDR3: CASRRTGTGGTGELFF; DNA: TGTGCCAGCAGGCGAACCGGGACAGGGGGCACCGGGGAGCTGTTTTTT; size: .; J: TRBJ2-2; V: TRBV6-6; D: TRBD1
CDR3: CASSFQTGNSPLHF; DNA: TGTGCCAGCAGCTTCCAAACAGGGAATTCACCCCTCCACTTT; size: .; J: TRBJ1-6; V: TRBV7-9; D: .
CDR3: CASSLETGGRHEQYF; DNA: TGTGCCAGCAGCTTAGAGACAGGGGGCCGACACGAGCAGTACTTC; size: .; J: TRBJ2-7; V: TRBV11-2; D: TRBD1
CDR3: CASCRGRPYEQYF; DNA: TGTGCCAGTTGCAGGGGGCGCCCCTACGAGCAGTACTTC; size: .; J: TRBJ2-7; V: TRBV28; D: TRBD1
CDR3: CASSPDRGKQPQHF; DNA: TGTGCCAGTAGTCCCGACAGGGGGAAACAGCCCCAGCATTTT; size: few; J: TRBJ1-5; V: TRBV19; D: TRBD1